This T cell receptor (beta chain) was sequenced for a study of T cell responses to AZD1222 COVID-19 vaccine. Study-wide results and caveats: A rise in Spike-specific TCR breadth and depth followed two AZD1222 doses.

Data came from immunoSEQ multiplex PCR; TCRdb stores just in-frame clones and leaves some out. This sample has just under 35,000 clones, with around 90% found just once. A remark on this clone: The target antigen is unknown.

The V gene lost 0 bases and the J gene lost 10 bases, with 11 bases spanning the gap. The CDR3 covers 13 residues. Germline CDR1 reads SGHAT; CDR2 reads FQNNGV. The chain carries TRBV11-2 and TRBJ2-3, with D perhaps TRBD2 (5 bases). This material consisted of peripheral blood, taken on day 0 of AZD1222 vaccination. This clonotype originated in an adult in good health. The DNA of the CDR3 is TGTGCCAGCAGCTTAGATTTAAGGACTTCGCAGTATTTT. Translation gives CASSLDLRTSQYF.